This T cell receptor (beta chain) was observed in a study of CD8 T cells in ankylosing spondylitis. The study, taken as a whole, reports: Some motif variants had been reported before (in reactive arthritis synovial fluid and blood).

On this clonotype itself: The antigen is not known.

One entry per CDR3 protein, called by TCRdb with MiXCR from the 5' RACE reads. The data hold about 360,000 distinct CDR3 sequences, with around 20% observed a single time. The receptor comes from a male donor with ankylosing spondylitis or in good health (not recorded which). Sequencing was performed on blood, either unsorted or a sorted T cell fraction (not recorded which).

Here the CDR3 DNA reads TGCAGCGTTGAGAGGACAGGGTCTTACGAGCAGTACTTC. Residues: CSVERTGSYEQYF. The chain employs TRBV29-1 and TRBJ2-7, with TRBD1 matching over 8 bases. The CDR3 length is 13 residues. Germline loops: CDR1 SQVTM, CDR2 ANQGSEA. V lost 3 bases and J lost 4; bases outside the gene matches: 5.